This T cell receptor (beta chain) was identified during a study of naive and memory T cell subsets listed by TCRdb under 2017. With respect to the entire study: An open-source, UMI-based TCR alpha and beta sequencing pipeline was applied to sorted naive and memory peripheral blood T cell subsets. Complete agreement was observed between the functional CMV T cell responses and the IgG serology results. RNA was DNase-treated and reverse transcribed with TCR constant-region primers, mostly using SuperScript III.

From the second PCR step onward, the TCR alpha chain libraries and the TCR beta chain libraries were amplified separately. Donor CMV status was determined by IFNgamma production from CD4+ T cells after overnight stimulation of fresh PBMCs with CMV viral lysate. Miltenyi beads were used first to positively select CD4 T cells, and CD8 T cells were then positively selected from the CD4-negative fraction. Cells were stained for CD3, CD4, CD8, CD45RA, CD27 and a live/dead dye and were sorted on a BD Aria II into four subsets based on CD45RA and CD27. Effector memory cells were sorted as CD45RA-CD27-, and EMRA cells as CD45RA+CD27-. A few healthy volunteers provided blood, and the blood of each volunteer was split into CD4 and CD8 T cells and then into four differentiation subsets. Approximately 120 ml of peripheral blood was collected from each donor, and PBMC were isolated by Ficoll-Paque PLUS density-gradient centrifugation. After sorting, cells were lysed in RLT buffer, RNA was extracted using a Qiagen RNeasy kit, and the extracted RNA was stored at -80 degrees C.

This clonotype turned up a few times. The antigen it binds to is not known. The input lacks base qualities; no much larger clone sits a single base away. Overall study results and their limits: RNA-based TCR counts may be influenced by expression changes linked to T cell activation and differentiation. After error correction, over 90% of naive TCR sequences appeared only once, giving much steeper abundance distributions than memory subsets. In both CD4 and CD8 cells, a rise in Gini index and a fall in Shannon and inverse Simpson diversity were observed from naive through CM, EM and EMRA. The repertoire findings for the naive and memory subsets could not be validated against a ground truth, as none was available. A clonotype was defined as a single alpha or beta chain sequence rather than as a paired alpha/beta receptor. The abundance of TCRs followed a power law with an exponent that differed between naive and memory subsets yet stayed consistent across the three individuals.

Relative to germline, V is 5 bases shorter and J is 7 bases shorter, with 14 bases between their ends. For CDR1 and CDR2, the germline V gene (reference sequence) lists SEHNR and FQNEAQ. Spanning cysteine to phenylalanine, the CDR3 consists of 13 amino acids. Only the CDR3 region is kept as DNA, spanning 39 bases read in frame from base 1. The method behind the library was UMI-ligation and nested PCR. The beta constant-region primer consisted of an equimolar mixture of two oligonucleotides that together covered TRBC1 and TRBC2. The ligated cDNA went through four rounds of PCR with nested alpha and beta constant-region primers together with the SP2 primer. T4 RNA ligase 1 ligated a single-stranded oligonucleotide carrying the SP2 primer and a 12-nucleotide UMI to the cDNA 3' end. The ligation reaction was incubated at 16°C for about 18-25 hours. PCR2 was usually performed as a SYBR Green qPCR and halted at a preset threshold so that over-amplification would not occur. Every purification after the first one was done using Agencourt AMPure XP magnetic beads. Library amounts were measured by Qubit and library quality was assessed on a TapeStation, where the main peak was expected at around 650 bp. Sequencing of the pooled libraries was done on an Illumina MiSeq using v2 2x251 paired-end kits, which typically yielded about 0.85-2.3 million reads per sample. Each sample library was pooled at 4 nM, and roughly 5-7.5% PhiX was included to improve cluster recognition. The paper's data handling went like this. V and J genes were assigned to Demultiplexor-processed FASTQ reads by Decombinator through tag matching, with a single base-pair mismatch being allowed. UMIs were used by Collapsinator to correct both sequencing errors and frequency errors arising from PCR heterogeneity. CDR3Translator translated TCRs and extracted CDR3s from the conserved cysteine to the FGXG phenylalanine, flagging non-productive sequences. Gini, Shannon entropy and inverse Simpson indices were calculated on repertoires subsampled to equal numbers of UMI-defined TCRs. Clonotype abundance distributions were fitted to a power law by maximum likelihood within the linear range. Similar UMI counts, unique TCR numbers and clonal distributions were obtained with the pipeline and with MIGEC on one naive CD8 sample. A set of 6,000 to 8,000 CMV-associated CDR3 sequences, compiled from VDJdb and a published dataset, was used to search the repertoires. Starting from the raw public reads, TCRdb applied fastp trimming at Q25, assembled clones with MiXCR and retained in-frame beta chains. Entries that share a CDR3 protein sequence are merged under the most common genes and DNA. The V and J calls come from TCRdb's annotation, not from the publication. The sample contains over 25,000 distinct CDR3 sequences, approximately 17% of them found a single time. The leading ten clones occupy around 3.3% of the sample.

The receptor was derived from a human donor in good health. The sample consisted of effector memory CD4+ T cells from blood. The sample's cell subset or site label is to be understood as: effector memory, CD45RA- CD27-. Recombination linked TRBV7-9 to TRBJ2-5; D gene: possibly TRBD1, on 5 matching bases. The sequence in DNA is TGTGCCAGCAGCATAGACAGTTCGGGGACCCAGTACTTC. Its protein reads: CASSIDSSGTQYF.